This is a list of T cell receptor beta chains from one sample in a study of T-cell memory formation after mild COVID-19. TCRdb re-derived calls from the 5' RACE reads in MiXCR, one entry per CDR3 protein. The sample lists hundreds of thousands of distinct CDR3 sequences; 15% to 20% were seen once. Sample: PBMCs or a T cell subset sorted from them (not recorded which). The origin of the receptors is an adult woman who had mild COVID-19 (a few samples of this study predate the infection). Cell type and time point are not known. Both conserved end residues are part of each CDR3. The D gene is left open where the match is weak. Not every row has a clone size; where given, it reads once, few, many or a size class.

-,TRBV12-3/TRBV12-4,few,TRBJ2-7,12,TGTGCCAGCACCTACGGGGGATACGAGCAGTACTTC,CASTYGGYEQYF
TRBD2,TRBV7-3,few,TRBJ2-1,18,TGTGCCAGCAGCTCCTGGGCGGGACTAGCGGGACCCTACAATGAGCAGTTCTTC,CASSSWAGLAGPYNEQFF
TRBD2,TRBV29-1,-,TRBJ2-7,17,TGCAGCGTTGCTAGAGTCGTGGGCGGGAGGGCCGTATACGAGCAGTACTTC,CSVARVVGGRAVYEQYF
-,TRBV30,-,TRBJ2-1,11,TGTGCCTGGGGAAGGGGAAATGAGCAGTTCTTC,CAWGRGNEQFF
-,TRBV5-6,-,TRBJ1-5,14,TGTGCCAGCAGCTTGAGTAGGGAGGACCAGCCCCAGCATTTT,CASSLSREDQPQHF
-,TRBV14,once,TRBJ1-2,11,TGTGCCAGCAGGCGGGGGTACGGCTACACCTTC,CASRRGYGYTF
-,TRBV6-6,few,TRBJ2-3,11,TGTGCCGCCGCGAGGGCAGATACGCAGTATTTT,CAAARADTQYF
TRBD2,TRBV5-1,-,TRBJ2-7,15,TGCGCCAGCAGCTTGGGTGCTAGCGGACCCTACGAGCAGTACTTC,CASSLGASGPYEQYF
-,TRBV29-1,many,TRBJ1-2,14,TGCAGCGTTGAAGATGGGCGAGCTAACTATGGCTACACCTTC,CSVEDGRANYGYTF
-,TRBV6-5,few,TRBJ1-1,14,TGTGCCAGCAGTTACGGGGAGTCTATCACTGAAGCTTTCTTT,CASSYGESITEAFF
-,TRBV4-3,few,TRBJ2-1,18,TGCGCCAGCAGCCGCACCGCCCTGGGTGAAAGCTCCTACAATGAGCAGTTCTTC,CASSRTALGESSYNEQFF
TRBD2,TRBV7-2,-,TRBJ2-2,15,TGTGCCAGCAGCTTAGTGGGGGGGGTCGCCGGGGAGCTGTTTTTT,CASSLVGGVAGELFF
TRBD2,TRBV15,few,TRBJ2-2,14,TGTGCCTCGACGGAGCGGGGGGGGACCGGGGAGCTGTTTTTT,CASTERGGTGELFF
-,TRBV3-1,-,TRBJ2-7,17,TGTGCCAGCAGCCAGAGACCGGGACCGGAAAGCTCCTACGAGCAGTACTTC,CASSQRPGPESSYEQYF
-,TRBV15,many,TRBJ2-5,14,TGTGCCACCAGCAGAAGGCCCATCCAAGAGACCCAGTACTTC,CATSRRPIQETQYF
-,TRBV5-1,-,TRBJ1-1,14,TGCGCCAGCAGCTTCCGGCAGACCTCCGTTGAAGCTTTCTTT,CASSFRQTSVEAFF
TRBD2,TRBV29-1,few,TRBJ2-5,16,TGCAGCGCTTTGGGACTAGCGGGAGCCCTATTAGAGACCCAGTACTTC,CSALGLAGALLETQYF
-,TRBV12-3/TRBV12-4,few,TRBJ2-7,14,TGTGCCAGCAGTACCGACTTACAGGGCTCCGAGCAGTACTTC,CASSTDLQGSEQYF
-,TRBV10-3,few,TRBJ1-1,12,TGTGCCATCAGTGACAGGGACACTGAAGCTTTCTTT,CAISDRDTEAFF
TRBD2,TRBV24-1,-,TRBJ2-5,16,TGTGCCACCAGTGAGGCCGGGACTAGCGTTCAAGAGACCCAGTACTTC,CATSEAGTSVQETQYF
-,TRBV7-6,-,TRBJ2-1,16,TGTGCCAGCAGCCGTTTTGGGGGAGGTACCCCAGATGAGCAGTTCTTC,CASSRFGGGTPDEQFF
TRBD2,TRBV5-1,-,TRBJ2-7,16,TGCGCCAGCAGCTCCTCTAGCGGGGGGTCGTCCTACGAGCAGTACTTC,CASSSSSGGSSYEQYF
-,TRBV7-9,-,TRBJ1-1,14,TGTGCCAGCAGGGGGGGGCAGATTAACACTGAAGCTTTCTTT,CASRGGQINTEAFF
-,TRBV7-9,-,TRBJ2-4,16,TGTGCCAGCAGCCCAGGTTGGGACGTCGCCAAAAACATTCAGTACTTC,CASSPGWDVAKNIQYF
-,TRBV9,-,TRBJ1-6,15,TGTGCCAGCAGCCCGACCGGGACATTATATTCACCCCTCCACTTT,CASSPTGTLYSPLHF
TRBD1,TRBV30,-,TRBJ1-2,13,TGTGCCTGGCGAGACAGGGGATGGAATGGCTACACCTTC,CAWRDRGWNGYTF
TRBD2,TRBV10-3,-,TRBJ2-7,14,TGTGCCATCAGGCCTGGACTAGCGGGAGACGAGCAGTACTTC,CAIRPGLAGDEQYF
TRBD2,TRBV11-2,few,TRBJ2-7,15,TGTGCCAGCAGCATACTAGCGGGAGGGCCCAACGAGCAGTACTTC,CASSILAGGPNEQYF
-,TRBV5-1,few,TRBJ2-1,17,TGCGCCAGCAGCTTGGAGCCAGGGGGGCCTAGAGGCAATGAGCAGTTCTTC,CASSLEPGGPRGNEQFF
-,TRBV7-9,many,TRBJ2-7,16,TGTGCCAGCAGCTCTTCAACTCGACAGGTGGGCCACGAGCAGTACTTC,CASSSSTRQVGHEQYF
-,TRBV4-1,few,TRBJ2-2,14,TGCGCCAGCAGCCAAGGACAGTACACCGGGGAGCTGTTTTTT,CASSQGQYTGELFF
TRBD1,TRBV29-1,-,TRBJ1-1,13,TGCAGCGTGGGACAGCCCATGAACACTGAAGCTTTCTTT,CSVGQPMNTEAFF
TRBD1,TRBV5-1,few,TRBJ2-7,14,TGCGCCAGCAGCTCCCCGGGACAGGAATACGAGCAGTACTTC,CASSSPGQEYEQYF
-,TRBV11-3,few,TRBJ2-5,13,TGTGCCAGCAGCGAAGGGCCCCAAGAGACCCAGTACTTC,CASSEGPQETQYF
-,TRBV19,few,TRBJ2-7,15,TGTGCCAGTAGTATCGGGACTCACGGTGAGAGGGAGCAGTACTTC,CASSIGTHGEREQYF
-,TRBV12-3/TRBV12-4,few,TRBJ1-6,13,TGTGCCAGCAGTTCCAGGGCGGGTTCACCCCTCCACTTT,CASSSRAGSPLHF
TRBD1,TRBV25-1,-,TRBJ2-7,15,TGTGCCAGCAGTGATTGGGACAGGGGGGTCTACGAGCAGTACTTC,CASSDWDRGVYEQYF
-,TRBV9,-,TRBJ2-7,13,TGTGCCAGCAGCGTAGAGGGAACCTACGAGCAGTACTTC,CASSVEGTYEQYF
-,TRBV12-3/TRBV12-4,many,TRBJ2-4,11,TGTGCCAGCAGTTCCGAAAGGATTCAGTACTTC,CASSSERIQYF
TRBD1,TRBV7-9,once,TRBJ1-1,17,TGTGCCGGCAGCCCAAAGGTAGGGGGCGAAGGGGACACTGAAGCTTTCTTT,CAGSPKVGGEGDTEAFF
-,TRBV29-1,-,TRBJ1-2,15,TGCAGCGTCGGGGGTCGCCGATTAGCTAACTATGGCTACACCTTC,CSVGGRRLANYGYTF
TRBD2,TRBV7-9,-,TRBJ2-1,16,TGTGCCAGCAGCCCAGCGGGGGGGCCGAGGGTGACTGAGCAGTTCTTC,CASSPAGGPRVTEQFF